These 22 T cell receptor beta chains share one sample of origin, sequenced in a study of blood T cell repertoires in COVID-19. Sequenced by immunoSEQ multiplex PCR; TCRdb stores in-frame clones only, minus some. Altogether some 200,000 clones are present, 88% being singletons, with the ten largest covering about 1.7%. The specimen sequenced was peripheral blood. Source of these receptors: a man between 70 and 80 years old with acute or convalescent COVID-19.

The rearrangement uses TRBV2 and TRBJ2-2; 7 bases match TRBD2. Germline values: CDR1 SNHLY, CDR2 FYNNEI. CDR3 size: 15 residues. V shed 8 bases and J 5 bases; nucleotides not matched to a gene: 11. The DNA of the CDR3 is TGTGCCAGCTTTAGCGGGTCACGGGGTACCGGGGAGCTGTTTTTT. As protein: CASFSGSRGTGELFF.

V is TRBV29-1 and J is TRBJ2-1; a weak D match, TRBD1 (6 bases). Trimming shortened V by 8 bases and J by 0 bases, and 14 bases separated the two germline ends. There are 14 residues in the CDR3. CDR1 and CDR2 (germline): SQVTM, ANQGSEA. CDR3 protein: CSHRQAGSYNEQFF. The CDR3 bases are TGCAGCCATCGACAGGCCGGCTCCTACAATGAGCAGTTCTTC.

This clone has a handful of counts. The chain joins TRBV24-1 to TRBJ2-2; D is unclear. The CDR3 is 13 amino acids. CDR1 and CDR2 from the germline V gene are KGHDR and SFDVKD. Trimming shortened V by 6 bases and J by 1 base, and 5 bases separated the two germline ends. In nucleotides, the CDR3 is TGTGCCACCAGTACGCGGAACACCGGGGAGCTGTTTTTT. Its translation is CATSTRNTGELFF.

V is TRBV15 and J is TRBJ2-4, with TRBD1 matching over 9 bases. The V segment lost 2 bases and the J segment 4 bases; nucleotides outside the gene matches: 6. This CDR3 contains 16 residues. Per the germline V gene, CDR1 is LNHNV and CDR2 is YYDKDF (reference sequence). The CDR3 region is CATSRTGTGSKNIQYF. The CDR3 DNA reads TGTGCCACCAGCAGAACCGGGACAGGGTCAAAAAACATTCAGTACTTC.

The rearrangement uses TRBV2 and TRBJ1-2; D is perhaps TRBD1 (5 bases). Trimming took off 6 bases at V and 3 bases at J, with 11 bases between the two ends. CDR1 is SNHLY and CDR2 is FYNNEI in the germline V gene. The CDR3 loop spans 13 amino acids. For the CDR3, the DNA is TGTGCCAGCAGGGAGGGACCGGACTATGGCTACACCTTC. This sequence encodes CASREGPDYGYTF.

The chain combines TRBV28 with TRBJ2-7; 8 bases match TRBD2. Germline V lookup: CDR1 MDHEN, CDR2 SYDVKM. The CDR3 extends over 13 amino acids. Trimming at V came to 9 bases and at J to 5 bases, leaving 9 bases not matched to a gene. The CDR3 DNA reads TGTGCCAGTACAAGCGGGAGCGTCCACGAGCAGTACTTC. Amino acid sequence: CASTSGSVHEQYF.

This clone came up once. The chain combines TRBV7-9 with TRBJ2-3, with 10 nucleotides matching TRBD1. Trimming removed 5 bases from V and 2 bases from J; junction bases left unmatched: 7. This CDR3 is 16 amino acids long. Germline V CDR1 and CDR2: SEHNR, FQNEAQ (reference sequence). CDR3 residues: CASSPTGTGDTDTQYF. DNA of the CDR3: TGTGCCAGCAGCCCAACCGGGACAGGGGACACAGATACGCAGTATTTT. Full variable domain (rest looked up from reference TRBV7-9 and TRBJ2-3): DTGVSQNPRHKITKRGQNVTFRCDPISEHNRLYWYRQTLGQGPEFLTYFQNEAQLEKSRLLSDRFSAERPKGSFSTLEIQRTEQGDSAMYLCASSPTGTGDTDTQYFGPGTRLTVL.

This rearrangement joins TRBV14 to TRBJ2-1, with TRBD2 matching 13 bases. CDR3 size: 18 residues. V gave up 4 bases and J gave up 7 bases; unmatched junction bases: 13. Germline values: CDR1 SGHDN, CDR2 FVKESK. CDR3 region: CASSPRTSGRGFGNEQFF. CDR3 coding DNA: TGTGCCAGCAGCCCCCGGACTAGCGGGAGAGGTTTCGGTAATGAGCAGTTCTTC.

The chain links TRBV10-3 to TRBJ1-3; D unresolved. Germline V gives CDR1 ENHRY, CDR2 SYGVKD. This CDR3 has 13 amino acids. Trimming left V 9 bases short and J 0 bases short, with 9 bases between. CDR3 loop: CAITRNSGNTIYF. In DNA form, the CDR3 reads TGTGCCATTACCAGGAACTCTGGAAACACCATATATTTT.

The DNA for the CDR3 is TGTGCCAGCAGTTACTCAAGCGGGAGAGTATCAGATACGCAGTATTTT. It translates to CASSYSSGRVSDTQYF. This chain joins TRBV6-5 and TRBJ2-3, with TRBD2 matching over 8 bases. This CDR3 has 16 residues. V lost 0 bases to trimming and J lost 4 bases; unmatched junction nucleotides: 6. Germline V lookup: CDR1 MNHEY, CDR2 SVGAGI.

The chain uses TRBV2 and TRBJ1-6; D may be TRBD1 (5 bases). The CDR3 loop spans 13 amino acids. The germline CDR1 and CDR2 sequences are SNHLY and FYNNEI. V was pared by 2 bases and J by 10 bases, with 9 bases between. The CDR3 is CASSEQGPSPLHF. CDR3 bases: TGTGCCAGCAGTGAACAGGGTCCCTCACCCCTCCACTTT.

The chain combines TRBV18 with TRBJ1-5; D gene unclear. Per the germline V gene, CDR1 is KGHSH and CDR2 is LQKENI. Trimming removed 3 bases at V and 6 bases at J, with 15 bases between. The CDR3 is 15 amino acids. In DNA, the CDR3 is TGTGCCAGCTCACCCCCGGGAGATAGGAGTCAGCCCCAGCATTTT. It translates to CASSPPGDRSQPQHF.

The V gene is TRBV6-5, the J gene TRBJ1-2; a weak D match, TRBD1 (6 bases). V was clipped by 6 bases and J by 8 bases, with 22 bases between them. CDR1 and CDR2 from the germline V gene are MNHEY and SVGAGI. There are 15 residues in the CDR3. This CDR3 reads CASRPYRAALIGYTF. As DNA, the CDR3 is TGTGCCAGCAGGCCTTACAGGGCTGCTCTCATCGGCTACACCTTC.

The chain links TRBV28 to TRBJ1-4; 7 bases fit TRBD1. The CDR3 spans 16 residues. CDR1 MDHEN and CDR2 SYDVKM come from the germline V gene. The V segment lost 1 base and the J segment 8 bases; nucleotides outside the gene matches: 10. CDR3: CASSLSPPGGGEKLFF. CDR3 nucleotides: TGTGCCAGCAGTTTATCCCCGCCAGGGGGTGGGGAAAAACTGTTTTTT.

J is TRBJ2-1 and V is TRBV3-1 (or the pseudogene TRBV3-2), with 8 bases identical to TRBD1. Trimming removed 3 bases from V and 5 bases from J; junction bases left unmatched: 9. In germline, CDR1 is LGHDT, CDR2 YNNKEL (reference sequence). The CDR3 covers 16 residues. The CDR3 DNA is TGTGCCAGCAGCCAGGGGGGACAGGCTCCCAACAATGAGCAGTTCTTC. It codes for CASSQGGQAPNNEQFF.

The J gene is TRBJ2-5, the V gene TRBV18; TRBD2 matches 7 bases. In germline, CDR1 is KGHSH, CDR2 LQKENI. V dropped 4 bases and J dropped 5; count of bases not matched to a gene: 10. There are 15 residues in the CDR3. The CDR3, as DNA: TGTGCCAGCTCACTCAGCGGGAACGCTGGGGAGACCCAGTACTTC. Its protein is CASSLSGNAGETQYF.

The V gene is TRBV18, the J gene TRBJ2-2; D is unresolved. The CDR3 extends over 14 amino acids. Germline V gene sequence: CDR1 KGHSH, CDR2 LQKENI. With 6 bases removed from V and 0 bases from J, the gap between germline ends came to 8 bases. The CDR3 protein is CASSRAANTGELFF. The CDR3 DNA reads as TGTGCCAGCTCGAGAGCCGCGAACACCGGGGAGCTGTTTTTT.

The chain combines TRBV9 with TRBJ2-3, with D perhaps TRBD2 (6 bases). CDR3 size: 14 residues. V was cut by 5 bases and J by 3 bases, with 13 bases left in between. The germline gives CDR1 SGDLS, CDR2 YYNGEE. DNA of the CDR3: TGTGCCAGCAGTCTAGCGCAAGCAACAGATACGCAGTATTTT. As protein: CASSLAQATDTQYF.

The CDR3 coding sequence is TGCAGTGCTCTGAGGACAGGAAGGGAGTTCTTC. The encoded protein is CSALRTGREFF. The chain links TRBV20-1 to TRBJ2-1; 7 nucleotides line up with TRBD1. This CDR3 contains 11 residues. Unmatched junction bases numbered 9, after V lost 5 bases and J lost 14 bases. Looked up from germline, CDR1 is DFQATT and CDR2 is SNEGSKA (reference sequence).

J is TRBJ2-2 and V is TRBV29-1; TRBD1 might be the D (6 bases). The CDR3 length is 14 residues. CDR1 is SQVTM, CDR2 ANQGSEA, per germline. V was trimmed by 2 bases and J by 0 bases, leaving 7 bases between them. CDR3 in DNA: TGCAGCGTTGAACGGGACACGAACACCGGGGAGCTGTTTTTT. It encodes CSVERDTNTGELFF.

This clone was detected only once. The J gene is TRBJ1-3, the V gene TRBV19, with 9 bases identical to TRBD1. This CDR3 region has 15 residues. Germline loops: CDR1 LNHDA, CDR2 SQIVND (reference sequence). After removal of 8 bases from V and 2 bases from J, the junction contained 7 bases not matched to a gene. The CDR3 loop is CASRDREKPGNTIYF. The CDR3, as DNA: TGTGCCAGTCGGGACAGGGAAAAGCCTGGAAACACCATATATTTT. Full variable domain (remainder filled in from reference TRBV19 and TRBJ1-3): DGGITQSPKYLFRKEGQNVTLSCEQNLNHDAMYWYRQDPGQGLRLIYYSQIVNDFQKGDIAEGYSVSREKKESFPLTVTSAQKNPTAFYLCASRDREKPGNTIYFGEGSWLTVV.

The V gene is TRBV7-8, the J gene TRBJ2-2, with TRBD1 matching over 7 bases. J gave up 0 bases and V 5 bases, and 6 bases lay outside the gene matches. The CDR3 totals 16 residues. Germline V gene data show CDR1 as SGHVS and CDR2 as FQNEAQ. The CDR3 loop is CASSALGQTNTGELFF. CDR3 sequence (DNA): TGTGCCAGCAGCGCTCTGGGACAGACGAACACCGGGGAGCTGTTTTTT.